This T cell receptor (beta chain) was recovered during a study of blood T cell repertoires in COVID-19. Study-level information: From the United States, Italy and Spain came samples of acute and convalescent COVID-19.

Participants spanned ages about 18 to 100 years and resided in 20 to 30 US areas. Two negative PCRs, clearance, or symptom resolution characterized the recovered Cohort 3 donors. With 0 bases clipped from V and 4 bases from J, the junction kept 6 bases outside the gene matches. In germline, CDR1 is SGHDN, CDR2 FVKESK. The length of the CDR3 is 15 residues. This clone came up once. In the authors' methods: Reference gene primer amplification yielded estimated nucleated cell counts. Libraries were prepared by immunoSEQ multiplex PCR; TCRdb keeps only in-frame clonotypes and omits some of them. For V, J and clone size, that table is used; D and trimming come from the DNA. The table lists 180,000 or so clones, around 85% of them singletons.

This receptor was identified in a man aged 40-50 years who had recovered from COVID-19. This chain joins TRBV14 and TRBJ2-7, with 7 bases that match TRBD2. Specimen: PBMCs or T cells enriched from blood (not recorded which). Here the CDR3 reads CASSQDRGRKYEQYF. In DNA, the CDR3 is TGTGCCAGCAGCCAAGACCGCGGGAGAAAATACGAGCAGTACTTC.